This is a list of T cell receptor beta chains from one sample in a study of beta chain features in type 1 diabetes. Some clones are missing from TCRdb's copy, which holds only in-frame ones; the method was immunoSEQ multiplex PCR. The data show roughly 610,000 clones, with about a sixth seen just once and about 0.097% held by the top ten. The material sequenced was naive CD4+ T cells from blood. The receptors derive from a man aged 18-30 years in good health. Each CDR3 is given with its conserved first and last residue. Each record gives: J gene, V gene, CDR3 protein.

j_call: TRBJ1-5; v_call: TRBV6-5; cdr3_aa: CASSSRGVGNQPQHF
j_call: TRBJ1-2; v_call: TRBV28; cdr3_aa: CASSNPPGYYGYTF
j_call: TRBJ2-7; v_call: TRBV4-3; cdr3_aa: CASSPRLAGSQSYEQYF
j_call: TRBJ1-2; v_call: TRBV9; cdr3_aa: CASSVRGSGGYGYTF
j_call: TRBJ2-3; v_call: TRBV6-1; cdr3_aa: CASSEVYSTDTQYF
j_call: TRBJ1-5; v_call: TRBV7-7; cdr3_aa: CASSLALDQPQHF
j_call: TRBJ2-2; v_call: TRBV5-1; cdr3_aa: CASSLEAGTNTGELFF
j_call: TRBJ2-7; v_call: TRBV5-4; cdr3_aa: CASSVTSGRDEQYF
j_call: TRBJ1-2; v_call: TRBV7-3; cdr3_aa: CASSVDREGGYTF
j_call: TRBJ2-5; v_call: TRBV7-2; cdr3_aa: CASSLMLGTGYETQYF
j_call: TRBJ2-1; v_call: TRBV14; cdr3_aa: CASSQTRSNEQFF
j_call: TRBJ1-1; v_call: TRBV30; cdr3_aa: CAWSGTITEAFF
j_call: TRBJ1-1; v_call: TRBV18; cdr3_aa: CASSPARGRITEAFF
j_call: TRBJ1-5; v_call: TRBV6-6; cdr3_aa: CASNPDRYGNQPQHF
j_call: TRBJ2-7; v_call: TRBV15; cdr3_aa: CATSRSAEQYF
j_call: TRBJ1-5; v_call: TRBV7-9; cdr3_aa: CASSHPGPNQPQHF
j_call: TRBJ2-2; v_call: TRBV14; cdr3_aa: CASSQRDTYTGELFF
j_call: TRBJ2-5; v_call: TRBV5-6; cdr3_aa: CASSLSETQYF
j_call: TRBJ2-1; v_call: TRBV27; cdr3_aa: CASSLRGGQVNNEQFF
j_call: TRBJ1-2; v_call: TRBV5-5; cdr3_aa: CASSRTGFYGYTF
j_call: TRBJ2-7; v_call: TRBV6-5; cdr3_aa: CASRPGQIYEQYF
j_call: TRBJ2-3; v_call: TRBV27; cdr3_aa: CASRGVSASTDTQYF
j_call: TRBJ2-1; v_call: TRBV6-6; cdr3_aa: CASNGAARREQFF
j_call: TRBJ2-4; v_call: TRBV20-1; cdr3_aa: CSGLAKNIQYF
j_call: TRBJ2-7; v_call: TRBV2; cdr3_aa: CASSGSYEQYF
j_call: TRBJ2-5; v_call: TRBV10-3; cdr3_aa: CAISALAGKETQYF